This TCR beta chain was captured by sequencing in a study of T cell changes during pregnancy in multiple sclerosis. The CDR3 length is 16 residues. Per the germline V gene, CDR1 is SGHTA and CDR2 is FQGNSA. With V trimmed by 5 bases and J by 4 bases, 11 bases remained unmatched. Clones were sequenced by immunoSEQ multiplex PCR, and TCRdb holds only the in-frame ones, with some missing. The sample records 50,000 to 75,000 clones, around 90% being singletons. J is TRBJ1-1 and V is TRBV7-2; TRBD1 agrees at 9 bases. This specimen was peripheral blood, taken in the first trimester of pregnancy. The receptor was derived from a female donor in good health, enrolled as a control in a pregnancy study. CDR3 in amino acids: CASSVRPGQGSTEAFF. CDR3 in DNA: TGTGCCAGCAGCGTTCGGCCGGGACAGGGAAGCACTGAAGCTTTCTTT.